Listed below are T cell receptor beta chains from one sample, sequenced in a study of T cell responses to AZD1222 COVID-19 vaccine. Profiling relied on immunoSEQ multiplex PCR, and the TCRdb table lists in-frame clones only, not all of them. The sample carries approximately 110,000 clones, around 89% recorded once. The material was peripheral blood, obtained on day 0 of AZD1222 vaccination. Every receptor here comes from an adult in good health. The CDR3 runs from the conserved cysteine through the conserved F or W. Fields, in order: V gene, clone size, D gene, J gene, CDR3 protein, CDR3 DNA. The D gene is left open where the match is weak. Only part of the rows carry a size: once, few, many, or a class if the clone is expanded.

TRBV7-2	once	NA	TRBJ1-5	CASSLLGTTSNQPQHF	TGTGCCAGCAGCTTATTAGGGACAACTAGCAATCAGCCCCAGCATTTT
TRBV4-1	once	NA	TRBJ1-5	CASSQIGLRNQPQHF	TGCGCCAGCAGCCAAATAGGTTTGCGCAATCAGCCCCAGCATTTT
TRBV6-5	NA	NA	TRBJ2-6	CASRTGSGANVLTF	TGTGCCAGCAGGACAGGCTCTGGGGCCAACGTCCTGACTTTC
TRBV29-1	NA	TRBD1	TRBJ1-1	CSAQDTGAGGTEAFF	TGCAGCGCCCAGGACACAGGGGCCGGGGGGACTGAAGCTTTCTTT
TRBV4-1	NA	TRBD1	TRBJ1-5	CASKADRGSNQPQHF	TGCGCCAGCAAGGCGGACAGGGGAAGCAATCAGCCCCAGCATTTT
TRBV18	NA	TRBD1	TRBJ1-5	CASSPPGQGLDQPQHF	TGTGCCAGCTCACCACCTGGACAGGGTCTGGATCAGCCCCAGCATTTT
TRBV4-2	few	NA	TRBJ1-3	CASSQDGGRSGNTIYF	TGTGCCAGCAGCCAAGATGGGGGCCGCTCTGGAAACACCATATATTTT
TRBV6-5	NA	NA	TRBJ1-6	CASSPAGLSSPLHF	TGTGCCAGCAGCCCCGCAGGGTTGAGTTCACCCCTCCACTTT
TRBV9	once	NA	TRBJ1-2	CASSVLRGGYTF	TGTGCCAGCAGCGTACTGAGGGGCGGCTACACCTTC
TRBV10-3	NA	NA	TRBJ2-2	CAIKRLEATGELFF	TGTGCCATCAAAAGGTTGGAGGCCACCGGGGAGCTGTTTTTT
TRBV19	few	NA	TRBJ1-1	CASKSQAHTEAFF	TGTGCCAGTAAGAGTCAGGCGCACACTGAAGCTTTCTTT
TRBV6-1	NA	NA	TRBJ2-7	CASSEWDEQYF	TGTGCCAGCAGTGAATGGGACGAGCAGTACTTC
TRBV4-2	medium-sized	NA	TRBJ2-3	CASSQEKASGTDTQYF	TGTGCCAGCAGCCAAGAGAAGGCTAGCGGCACAGATACGCAGTATTTT
TRBV18	NA	TRBD2	TRBJ2-5	CASSPLPSSGGTQETQYF	TGTGCCAGCTCACCGCTTCCCTCTAGCGGGGGGACCCAAGAGACCCAGTACTTC
TRBV6-2/TRBV6-3	NA	NA	TRBJ2-3	CASSYRFTGSDTQYF	TGTGCCAGCAGTTACCGCTTTACAGGGTCAGATACGCAGTATTTT
TRBV5-6	NA	NA	TRBJ2-3	CASSLGGPDTQYF	TGTGCCAGCAGCTTGGGGGGACCAGATACGCAGTATTTT
TRBV6-5	NA	NA	TRBJ1-1	CASSPRARIDTEAFF	TGTGCCAGCAGTCCCCGCGCGAGAATCGACACTGAAGCTTTCTTT
TRBV19	NA	NA	TRBJ2-3	CASSFRGGTDTQYF	TGTGCCAGTAGTTTCAGGGGTGGCACAGATACGCAGTATTTT
TRBV27	NA	TRBD1	TRBJ1-2	CASSKTGGYGYTF	TGTGCCAGCAGTAAGACAGGGGGGTATGGCTACACCTTC
TRBV6-2/TRBV6-3	NA	TRBD1	TRBJ1-5	CASSLGQGVQPQHF	TGTGCCAGCAGCCTTGGACAGGGGGTTCAGCCCCAGCATTTT
TRBV19	few	TRBD1	TRBJ1-5	CASTDRGVGSNQPQHF	TGTGCCAGTACCGACAGGGGGGTCGGTAGCAATCAGCCCCAGCATTTT
TRBV5-1	NA	NA	TRBJ1-1	CASSEGPNTEAFF	TGCGCCAGCAGCGAGGGACCGAACACTGAAGCTTTCTTT
TRBV19	NA	TRBD1	TRBJ1-5	CASTGQGIRQPQHF	TGTGCCAGTACTGGACAGGGGATTCGACAGCCCCAGCATTTT
TRBV28	NA	NA	TRBJ1-4	CASSTPWDGTTNEKLFF	TGTGCCAGCAGTACTCCCTGGGACGGGACAACTAATGAAAAACTGTTTTTT
TRBV14	NA	TRBD2	TRBJ2-3	CASSRSGGESHHRGDTQYF	TGTGCCAGCAGCCGGAGCGGGGGGGAGTCCCACCACCGCGGAGATACGCAGTATTTT
TRBV7-9	NA	NA	TRBJ2-3	CASSSLTLSTDTQYF	TGTGCCAGCAGCTCCCTGACCCTATCCACAGATACGCAGTATTTT
TRBV19	NA	NA	TRBJ1-1	CASSIDRGPTEAFF	TGTGCCAGTAGTATAGATCGAGGGCCCACTGAAGCTTTCTTT
TRBV4-1	few	NA	TRBJ1-2	CASSQDDGLYYGYTF	TGCGCCAGCAGCCAAGATGACGGATTATACTATGGCTACACCTTC
TRBV19	NA	TRBD1	TRBJ1-5	CASSIGQGRQPQHF	TGTGCCAGTAGTATTGGACAGGGAAGGCAGCCCCAGCATTTT
TRBV3-1/TRBV3-2	NA	NA	TRBJ1-1	CASSQGRGGTEAFF	TGTGCCAGCAGCCAAGGACGGGGCGGCACTGAAGCTTTCTTT
TRBV27	NA	NA	TRBJ2-3	CASSPTETGADTQYF	TGTGCCAGCAGCCCTACGGAGACGGGGGCAGATACGCAGTATTTT
TRBV15	NA	NA	TRBJ1-2	CATSSLSAYGYTF	TGTGCCACCAGCAGTCTGTCAGCTTATGGCTACACCTTC
TRBV6-1	few	TRBD2	TRBJ2-1	CASSEGGTSGYNEQFF	TGTGCCAGCAGTGAGGGAGGGACTAGCGGTTACAATGAGCAGTTCTTC
TRBV19	NA	NA	TRBJ2-7	CASSITSSYEQYF	TGTGCCAGTAGTATCACCTCATCCTACGAGCAGTACTTC
TRBV7-2	few	NA	TRBJ2-3	CASSLRPRAGGTDTQYF	TGTGCCAGCAGCCTAAGACCTCGGGCAGGGGGCACAGATACGCAGTATTTT
TRBV5-1	NA	TRBD1	TRBJ2-1	CASSWETGIEQFF	TGCGCCAGCAGCTGGGAGACAGGGATTGAGCAGTTCTTC
TRBV18	NA	NA	TRBJ1-3	CASSPLDSSGNTIYF	TGTGCCAGCTCACCGCTGGACAGCTCTGGAAACACCATATATTTT
TRBV4-3	NA	NA	TRBJ1-1	CASSPGSGMTEAFF	TGCGCCAGCAGCCCCGGTTCCGGGATGACTGAAGCTTTCTTT
TRBV3-1/TRBV3-2	few	NA	TRBJ2-3	CASSQAGADTQYF	TGTGCCAGCAGCCAGGCTGGGGCAGATACGCAGTATTTT